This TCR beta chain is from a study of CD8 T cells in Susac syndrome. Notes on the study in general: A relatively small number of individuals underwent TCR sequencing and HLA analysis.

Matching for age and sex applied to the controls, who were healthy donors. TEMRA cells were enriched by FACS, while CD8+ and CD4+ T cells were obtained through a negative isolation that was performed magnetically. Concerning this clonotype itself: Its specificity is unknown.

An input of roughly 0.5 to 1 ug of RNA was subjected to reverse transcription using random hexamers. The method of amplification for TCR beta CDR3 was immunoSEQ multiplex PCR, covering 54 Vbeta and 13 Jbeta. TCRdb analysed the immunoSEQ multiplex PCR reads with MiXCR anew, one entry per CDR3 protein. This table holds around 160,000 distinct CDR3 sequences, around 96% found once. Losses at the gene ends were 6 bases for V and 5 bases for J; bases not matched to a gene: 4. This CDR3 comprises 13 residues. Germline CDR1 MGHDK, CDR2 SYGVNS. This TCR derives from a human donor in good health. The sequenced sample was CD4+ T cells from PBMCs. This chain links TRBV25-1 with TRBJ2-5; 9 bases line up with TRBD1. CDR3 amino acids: CASSHRGLETQYF. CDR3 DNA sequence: TGTGCCAGCAGCCACAGGGGGCTGGAGACCCAGTACTTC.